This T cell receptor beta chain was identified in a study of blood T cell repertoires in COVID-19. TCRdb keeps only in-frame clones here, not all; method: immunoSEQ multiplex PCR. This sample has some 170,000 clones, with around 80% found just once. Germline loops: CDR1 SQVTM, CDR2 ANQGSEA. There are 14 residues in the CDR3. V was pared by 6 bases and J by 9 bases, with 15 bases of the junction left unmatched. This chain uses TRBV29-1 with TRBJ2-3; 7 bases fit TRBD1. The source is a man between 40 and 49 years old who had recovered from COVID-19. The sequenced sample was PBMCs or T cells enriched from blood (not recorded which). The CDR3 sequence is CSVATTGRGKTQYF. CDR3 nucleotides: TGCAGCGTAGCTACCACGGGCAGGGGGAAAACGCAGTATTTT.